The 17 T cell receptor beta chains given below trace back to one sample, sequenced in a study of T-cell reconstitution after alpha-beta-depleted transplantation in children. As it was prepared, the TCRbeta library received unique molecular identifiers. Via MiXCR, TCRdb re-called the PCR reads, giving one row per CDR3 protein. The sample lists about 20,000 distinct CDR3 sequences, 10% to 15% occurring once. The material sequenced was PBMCs, mostly from graft donor cells, taken 60 days after TCRalphabeta/CD19-depleted stem cell transplant. The receptors originated from a female patient aged 2-15 years who had a stem cell transplant for congenital amegakaryocytic thrombocytopenia, so the T cells may come from the graft donor.

This clonotype was counted many times. The gene calls are TRBV20-1 and TRBJ2-3, with a weak D call TRBD2 (6 bases). Germline lookup yields CDR1 DFQATT and CDR2 SNEGSKA (reference sequence). This CDR3 is 15 amino acids long. Trimming removed 6 bases at V and 4 bases at J, with 20 bases between. The chain's CDR3 is CSAGGSRWGADTQYF. The CDR3 region has the DNA TGCAGTGCCGGCGGGTCCAGGTGGGGGGCAGATACGCAGTATTTT.

This clonotype appeared many times. The J gene is TRBJ2-3, the V gene TRBV20-1; a possible D gene is TRBD2 (6 bases). Trimming left V 2 bases short and J 0 bases short, with 15 bases between. Germline values: CDR1 DFQATT, CDR2 SNEGSKA (reference sequence). This CDR3 is 16 amino acids long. CDR3 coding DNA: TGCAGTGCTAGACCTCCGGGACTCCGAAGCACAGATACGCAGTATTTT. Encoded protein: CSARPPGLRSTDTQYF.

V and J are TRBV20-1 and TRBJ2-3, with D unresolved. V dropped 0 bases and J dropped 0 bases, with 10 bases sitting between them. The CDR3 is 15 residues long. Germline CDR1 is DFQATT and CDR2 is SNEGSKA (reference sequence). CDR3 sequence: CSARDFSLSTDTQYF. CDR3 DNA: TGCAGTGCTAGAGATTTCAGCTTGAGCACAGATACGCAGTATTTT.

This sequence joins TRBV29-1 and TRBJ2-1; 12 bases fit TRBD2. Germline CDR1 and CDR2: SQVTM and ANQGSEA. The CDR3 has 15 residues. After removal of 8 bases from V and 7 bases from J, the junction contained 12 bases not matched to a gene. CDR3 in DNA: TGCAGCACAAGACAGACTAGCGGGAGTGGAAATGAGCAGTTCTTC. Its translation: CSTRQTSGSGNEQFF.

At least ten counts were recorded for this clonotype. V usage is TRBV10-2 and J usage is TRBJ2-7; D possibly corresponds to TRBD1 (5 bases). Germline V lookup: CDR1 WSHSY, CDR2 SAAADI. The CDR3 contains 12 residues. V lost 9 bases to trimming and J lost 3 bases, with 12 bases between them. The CDR3: CASGQGNYEQYF. The DNA of the CDR3 is TGCGCCAGTGGGCAGGGAAACTACGAGCAGTACTTC.

This clonotype is medium-sized. In DNA, the CDR3 is TGCAGTGCTAGAGATTTCGCCCCAACTCAGTGGACCACAGATACGCAGTATTTT. Translated, it gives CSARDFAPTQWTTDTQYF. The V and J genes are TRBV20-1 and TRBJ2-3; D gene unclear. V shed 0 bases and J shed 2 bases, with 21 bases lying between them. This CDR3 spans 18 amino acids. CDR1 is DFQATT, CDR2 SNEGSKA, per germline (reference sequence).

This clonotype was seen many times. This chain joins TRBV7-2 and TRBJ2-7, with 9 bases aligning to TRBD2. V lost 3 bases, J lost 2 bases, and 8 bases stayed unmatched. Germline CDR1 reads SGHTA; CDR2 reads FQGNSA. The CDR3 extends over 16 amino acids. The CDR3 nucleotides read TGTGCCAGCAGCTTTCGGGCGGGAGGGGTCACCTACGAGCAGTACTTC. Encoded protein: CASSFRAGGVTYEQYF.

This clonotype was picked up many times. The chain has TRBV6-2 or TRBV6-3 and TRBJ2-2; unclear D gene. The CDR3 covers 13 residues. V was pared by 1 base and J by 5 bases, with 5 bases between. Germline V gene sequence: CDR1 MNHEY, CDR2 SVGEGT. CDR3 sequence (DNA): TGTGCCAGCAGTTACTTCAGAACCGGGGAGCTGTTTTTT. Protein product: CASSYFRTGELFF.

This clonotype appeared many times. This rearrangement joins TRBV5-1 to TRBJ2-7; perhaps D is TRBD1 or TRBD2 (5 bases each). Trimming pared 3 bases from V and 3 bases from J, leaving 13 bases between. Germline CDR1 reads SGHRS; CDR2 reads YFSETQ. CDR3 size: 14 residues. CDR3 sequence reads: CASSSAGTNYEQYF. In DNA, the CDR3 is TGCGCCAGCAGCTCCGCCGGGACCAACTACGAGCAGTACTTC.

Many counts were recorded for this clonotype. This chain joins TRBV28 and TRBJ1-2; a weak D match, TRBD1 (5 bases). Germline V gives CDR1 MDHEN, CDR2 SYDVKM. The CDR3 covers 16 residues. V lost 3 bases to trimming and J lost 4 bases, with 18 bases between them. CDR3 DNA: TGTGCCAGCAGTTTGTTACAGGAAATGGGCTTCTATGGCTACACCTTC. This translates into CASSLLQEMGFYGYTF.

In its sample, this clonotype was seen many times. The chain couples TRBV20-1 to TRBJ2-7; the match to TRBD2 covers 11 bases. CDR3 size: 14 residues. J gave up 3 bases and V 6 bases, and 7 bases lay outside the gene matches. Germline V gene sequence: CDR1 DFQATT, CDR2 SNEGSKA (reference sequence). CDR3 bases: TGCAGTGCGGATCCGGGACTAGCGGACTACGAGCAGTACTTC. Translating gives CSADPGLADYEQYF.

This clonotype was counted many times. The rearrangement uses TRBV7-2 and TRBJ2-6; no reliable D call. Germline V gives CDR1 SGHTA, CDR2 FQGNSA. The CDR3 consists of 20 residues. Trimming left V 4 bases short and J 0 bases short, with 22 bases between. The CDR3 region has the DNA TGTGCCAGCAGCTACCCTCGCTTGCAGAAACGCATCTCTGGGGCCAACGTCCTGACTTTC. Protein product: CASSYPRLQKRISGANVLTF.

This clonotype showed up just once. A much larger clone is a single base away; this may be a read error. The chain recombines TRBV12-3 or TRBV12-4 with TRBJ1-2; D not resolved. The ends were cut back, 5 bases at V and 3 bases at J, with 13 bases in the middle. The CDR3 totals 14 residues. The CDR3 bases are TGTGCCAGCAGTCCGCGGACCCCCTACTATGGCTACACCTTC. Translating gives CASSPRTPYYGYTF.

This clonotype was counted at least ten times. This chain joins TRBV5-1 and TRBJ2-1; 8 nucleotides line up with TRBD2. With 4 bases clipped from V and 7 bases from J, the junction kept 10 bases outside the gene matches. The CDR3 covers 15 residues. CDR1 is SGHRS and CDR2 is YFSETQ in the germline V gene. The CDR3 DNA reads as TGCGCCAGCAGCCCAGCGGGAGTAGTGATGAATGAGCAGTTCTTC. Its translation is CASSPAGVVMNEQFF.

In this sample, this clonotype turned up many times. The chain carries TRBV20-1 and TRBJ2-3; 7 positions agree with TRBD1. The junction had 9 bases not matched to a gene; V was cut back by 6 bases and J by 3 bases. The CDR3 consists of 14 residues. The germline gives CDR1 DFQATT, CDR2 SNEGSKA (reference sequence). The CDR3 nucleotides are TGCAGTGCGGGAGACAGGGTGGCAACAGATACGCAGTATTTT. As protein: CSAGDRVATDTQYF.

This clonotype was seen repeatedly, ten times or more. The chain couples TRBV10-3 to TRBJ2-7; maybe TRBD2 (7 bases). V gave up 4 bases and J gave up 4 bases, with 14 bases separating them. This CDR3 region has 14 residues. CDR1 and CDR2 (germline): ENHRY, SYGVKD. This CDR3 reads CAISGGGGTYEQYF. DNA of the CDR3: TGTGCCATCAGTGGCGGGGGCGGTACGTACGAGCAGTACTTC.

At least ten counts were recorded for this clonotype. V usage is TRBV5-1 and J usage is TRBJ2-7, with a possible D match to TRBD1 (6 bases). V lost 4 bases to trimming and J lost 2 bases, with 16 bases between them. The germline V gene encodes CDR1 SGHRS and CDR2 YFSETQ. The CDR3 extends over 15 amino acids. The CDR3 protein is CASSKEPGQAYEQYF. The CDR3, as DNA: TGCGCCAGCAGCAAGGAACCGGGACAAGCCTACGAGCAGTACTTC.